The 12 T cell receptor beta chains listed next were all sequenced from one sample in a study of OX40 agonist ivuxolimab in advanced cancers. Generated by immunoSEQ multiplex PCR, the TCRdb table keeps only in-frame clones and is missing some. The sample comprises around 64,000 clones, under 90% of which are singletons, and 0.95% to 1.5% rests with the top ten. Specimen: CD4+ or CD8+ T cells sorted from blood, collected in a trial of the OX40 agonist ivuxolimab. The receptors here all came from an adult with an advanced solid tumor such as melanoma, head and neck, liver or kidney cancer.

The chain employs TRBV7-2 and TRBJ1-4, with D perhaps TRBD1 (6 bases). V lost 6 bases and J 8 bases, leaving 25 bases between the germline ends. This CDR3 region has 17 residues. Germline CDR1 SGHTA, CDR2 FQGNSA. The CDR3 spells CASRQAPTGLGREKLFF. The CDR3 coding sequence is TGTGCCAGCAGGCAGGCCCCGACAGGTCTAGGTCGGGAAAAACTGTTTTTT.

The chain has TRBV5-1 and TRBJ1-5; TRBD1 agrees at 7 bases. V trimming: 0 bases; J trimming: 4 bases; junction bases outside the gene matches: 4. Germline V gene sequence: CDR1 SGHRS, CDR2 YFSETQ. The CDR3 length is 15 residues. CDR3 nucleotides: TGCGCCAGCAGCTTGGCCGGGACAGCTAATCAGCCCCAGCATTTT. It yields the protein CASSLAGTANQPQHF.

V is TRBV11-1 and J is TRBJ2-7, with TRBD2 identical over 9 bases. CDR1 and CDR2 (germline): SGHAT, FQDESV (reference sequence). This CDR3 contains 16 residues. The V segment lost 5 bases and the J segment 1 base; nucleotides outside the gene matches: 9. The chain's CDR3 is CASSMPRLAGSYEQYF. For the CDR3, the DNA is TGTGCCAGCAGCATGCCCCGGCTAGCGGGATCCTACGAGCAGTACTTC.

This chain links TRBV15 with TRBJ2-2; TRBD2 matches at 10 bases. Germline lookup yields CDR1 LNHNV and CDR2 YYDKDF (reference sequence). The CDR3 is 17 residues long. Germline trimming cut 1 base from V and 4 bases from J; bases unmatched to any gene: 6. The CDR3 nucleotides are TGTGCCACCAGCAGAGGGAGTAGCGGGGGGCCCACCGGGGAGCTGTTTTTT. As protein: CATSRGSSGGPTGELFF. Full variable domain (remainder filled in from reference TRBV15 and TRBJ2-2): DAMVIQNPRYQVTQFGKPVTLSCSQTLNHNVMYWYQQKSSQAPKLLFHYYDKDFNNEADTPDNFQSRRPNTSFCFLDIRSPGLGDTAMYLCATSRGSSGGPTGELFFGEGSRLTVL.

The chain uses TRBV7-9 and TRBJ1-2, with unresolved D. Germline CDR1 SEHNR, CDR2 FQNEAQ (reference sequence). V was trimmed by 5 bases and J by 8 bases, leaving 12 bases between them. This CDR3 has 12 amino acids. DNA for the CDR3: TGTGCCAGCAGCCCGCCGGCGGTCGGCTACACCTTC. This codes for CASSPPAVGYTF.

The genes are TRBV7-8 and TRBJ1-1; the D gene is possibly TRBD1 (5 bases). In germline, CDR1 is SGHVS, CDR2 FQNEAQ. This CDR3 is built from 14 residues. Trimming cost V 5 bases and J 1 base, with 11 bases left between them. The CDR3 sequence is CASSKHGQNTEAFF. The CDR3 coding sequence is TGTGCCAGCAGCAAACACGGACAGAACACTGAAGCTTTCTTT.

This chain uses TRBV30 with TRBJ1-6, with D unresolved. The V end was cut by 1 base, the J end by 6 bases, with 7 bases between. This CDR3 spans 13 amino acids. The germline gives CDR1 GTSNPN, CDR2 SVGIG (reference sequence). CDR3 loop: CAWSAGLNSPLHF. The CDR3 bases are TGTGCCTGGAGTGCTGGACTTAATTCACCCCTCCACTTT. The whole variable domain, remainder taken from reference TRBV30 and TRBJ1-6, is SQTIHQWPATLVQPVGSPLSLECTVEGTSNPNLYWYRQAAGRGLQLLFYSVGIGQISSEVPQNLSASRPQDRQFILSSKKLLLSDSGFYLCAWSAGLNSPLHFGNGTRLTVT.

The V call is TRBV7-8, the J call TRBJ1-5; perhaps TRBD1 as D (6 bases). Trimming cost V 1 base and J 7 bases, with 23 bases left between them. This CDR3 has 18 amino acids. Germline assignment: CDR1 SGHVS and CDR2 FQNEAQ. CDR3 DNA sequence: TGTGCCAGCAGCTTAGAGGTTGGGCAGGGGCAATCTCGGCAGCCCCAGCATTTT. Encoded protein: CASSLEVGQGQSRQPQHF.

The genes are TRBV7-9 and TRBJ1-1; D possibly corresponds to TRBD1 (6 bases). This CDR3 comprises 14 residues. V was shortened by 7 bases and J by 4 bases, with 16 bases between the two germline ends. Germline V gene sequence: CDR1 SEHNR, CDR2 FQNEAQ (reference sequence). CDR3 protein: CASTLDSEGTEAFF. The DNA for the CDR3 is TGTGCCAGCACCTTGGACAGTGAGGGCACTGAAGCTTTCTTT.

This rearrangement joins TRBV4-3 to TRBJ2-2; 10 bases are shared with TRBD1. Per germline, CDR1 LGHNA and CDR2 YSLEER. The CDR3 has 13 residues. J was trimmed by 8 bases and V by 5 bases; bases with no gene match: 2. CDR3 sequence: CASSWDRGGELFF. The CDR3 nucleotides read TGCGCCAGCAGCTGGGACAGGGGAGGGGAGCTGTTTTTT.

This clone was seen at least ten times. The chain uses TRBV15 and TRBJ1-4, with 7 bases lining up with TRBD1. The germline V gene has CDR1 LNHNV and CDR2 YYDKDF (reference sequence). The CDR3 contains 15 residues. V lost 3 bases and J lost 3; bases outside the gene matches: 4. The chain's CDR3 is CATSRKGQSNEKLFF. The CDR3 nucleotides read TGTGCCACCAGCAGGAAGGGACAGTCTAATGAAAAACTGTTTTTT.

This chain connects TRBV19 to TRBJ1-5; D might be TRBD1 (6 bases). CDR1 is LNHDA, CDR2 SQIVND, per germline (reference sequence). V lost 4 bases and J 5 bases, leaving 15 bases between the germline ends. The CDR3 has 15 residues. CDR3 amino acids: CASSKLDSTDQPQHF. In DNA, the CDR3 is TGTGCCAGTAGTAAATTGGACAGCACGGATCAGCCCCAGCATTTT.